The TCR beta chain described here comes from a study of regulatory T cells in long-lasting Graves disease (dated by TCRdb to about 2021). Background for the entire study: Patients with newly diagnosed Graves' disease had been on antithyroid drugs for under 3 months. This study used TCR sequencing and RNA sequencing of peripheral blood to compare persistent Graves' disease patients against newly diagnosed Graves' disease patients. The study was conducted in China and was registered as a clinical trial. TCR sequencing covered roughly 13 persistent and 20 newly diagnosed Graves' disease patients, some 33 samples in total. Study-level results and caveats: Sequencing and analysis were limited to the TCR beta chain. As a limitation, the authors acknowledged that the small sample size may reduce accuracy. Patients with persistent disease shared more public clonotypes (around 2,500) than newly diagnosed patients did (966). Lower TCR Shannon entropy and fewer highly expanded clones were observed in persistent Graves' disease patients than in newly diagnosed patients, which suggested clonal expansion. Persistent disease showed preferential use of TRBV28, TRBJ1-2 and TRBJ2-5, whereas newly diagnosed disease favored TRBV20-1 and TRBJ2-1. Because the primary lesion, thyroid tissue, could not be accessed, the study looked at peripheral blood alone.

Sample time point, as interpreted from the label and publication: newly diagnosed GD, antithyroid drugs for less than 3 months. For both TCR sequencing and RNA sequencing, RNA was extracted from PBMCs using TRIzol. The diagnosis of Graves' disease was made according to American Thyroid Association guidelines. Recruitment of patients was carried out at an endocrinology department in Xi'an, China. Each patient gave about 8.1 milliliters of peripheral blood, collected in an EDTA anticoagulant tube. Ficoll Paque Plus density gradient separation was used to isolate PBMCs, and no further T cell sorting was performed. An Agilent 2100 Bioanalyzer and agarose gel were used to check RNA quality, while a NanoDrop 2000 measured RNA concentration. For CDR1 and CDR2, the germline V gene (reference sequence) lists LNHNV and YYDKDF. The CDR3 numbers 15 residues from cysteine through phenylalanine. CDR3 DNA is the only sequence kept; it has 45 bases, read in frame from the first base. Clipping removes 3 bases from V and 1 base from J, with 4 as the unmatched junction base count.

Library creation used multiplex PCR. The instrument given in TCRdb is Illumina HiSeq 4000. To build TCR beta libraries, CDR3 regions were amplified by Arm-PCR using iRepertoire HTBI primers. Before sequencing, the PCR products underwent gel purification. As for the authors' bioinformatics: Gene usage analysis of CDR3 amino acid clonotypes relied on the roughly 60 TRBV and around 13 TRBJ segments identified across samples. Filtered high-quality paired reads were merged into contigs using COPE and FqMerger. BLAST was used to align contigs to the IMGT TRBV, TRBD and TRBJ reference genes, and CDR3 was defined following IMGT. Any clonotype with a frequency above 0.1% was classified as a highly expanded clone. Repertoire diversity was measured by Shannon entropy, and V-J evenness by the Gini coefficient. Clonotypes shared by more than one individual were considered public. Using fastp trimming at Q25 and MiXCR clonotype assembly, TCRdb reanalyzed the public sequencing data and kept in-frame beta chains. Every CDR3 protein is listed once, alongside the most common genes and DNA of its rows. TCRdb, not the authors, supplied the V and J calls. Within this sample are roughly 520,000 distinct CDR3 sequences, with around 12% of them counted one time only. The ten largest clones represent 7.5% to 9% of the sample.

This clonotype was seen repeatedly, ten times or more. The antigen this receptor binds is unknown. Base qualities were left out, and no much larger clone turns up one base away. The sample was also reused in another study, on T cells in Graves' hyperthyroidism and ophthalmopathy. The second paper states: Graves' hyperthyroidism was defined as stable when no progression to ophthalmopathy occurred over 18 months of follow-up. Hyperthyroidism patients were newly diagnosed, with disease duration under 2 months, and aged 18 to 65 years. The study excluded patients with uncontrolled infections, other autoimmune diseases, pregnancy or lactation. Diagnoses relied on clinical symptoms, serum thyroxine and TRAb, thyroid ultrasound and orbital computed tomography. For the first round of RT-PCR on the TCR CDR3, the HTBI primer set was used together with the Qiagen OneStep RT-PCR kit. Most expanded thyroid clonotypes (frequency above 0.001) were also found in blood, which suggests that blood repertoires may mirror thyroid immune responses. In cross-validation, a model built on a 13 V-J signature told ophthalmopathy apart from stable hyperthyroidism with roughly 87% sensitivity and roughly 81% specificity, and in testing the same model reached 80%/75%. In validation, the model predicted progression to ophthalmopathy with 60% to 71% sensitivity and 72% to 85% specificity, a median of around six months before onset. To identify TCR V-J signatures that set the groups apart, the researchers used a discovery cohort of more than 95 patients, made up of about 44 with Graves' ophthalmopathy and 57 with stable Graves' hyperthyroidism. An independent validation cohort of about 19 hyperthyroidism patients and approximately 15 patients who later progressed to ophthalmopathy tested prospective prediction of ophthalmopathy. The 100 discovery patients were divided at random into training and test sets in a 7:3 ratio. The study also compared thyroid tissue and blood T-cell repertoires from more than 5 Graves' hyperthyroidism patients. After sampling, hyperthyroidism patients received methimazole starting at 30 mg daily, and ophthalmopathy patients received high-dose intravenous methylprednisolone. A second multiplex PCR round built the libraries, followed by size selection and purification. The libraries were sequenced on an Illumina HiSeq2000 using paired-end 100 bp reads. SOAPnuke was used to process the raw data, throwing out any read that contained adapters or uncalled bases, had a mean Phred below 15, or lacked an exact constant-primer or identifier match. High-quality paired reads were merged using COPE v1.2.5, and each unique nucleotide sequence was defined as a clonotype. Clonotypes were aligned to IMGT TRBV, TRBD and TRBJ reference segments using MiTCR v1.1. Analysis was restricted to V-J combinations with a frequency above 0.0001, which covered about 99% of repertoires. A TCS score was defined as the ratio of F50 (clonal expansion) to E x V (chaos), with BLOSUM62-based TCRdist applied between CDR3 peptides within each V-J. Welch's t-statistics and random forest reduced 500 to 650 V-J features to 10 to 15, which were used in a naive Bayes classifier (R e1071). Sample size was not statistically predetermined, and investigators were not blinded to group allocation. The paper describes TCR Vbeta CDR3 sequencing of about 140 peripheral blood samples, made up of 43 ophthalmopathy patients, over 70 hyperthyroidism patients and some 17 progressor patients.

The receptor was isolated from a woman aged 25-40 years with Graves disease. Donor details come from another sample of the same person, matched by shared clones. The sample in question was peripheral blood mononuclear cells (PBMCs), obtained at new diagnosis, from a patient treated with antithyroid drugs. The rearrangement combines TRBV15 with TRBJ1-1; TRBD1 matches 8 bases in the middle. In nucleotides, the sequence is TGTGCCACCAGCAGTTCCGGGACAGGGAACACTGAAGCTTTCTTT. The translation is CATSSSGTGNTEAFF.